The clone carrying this TCR beta chain was observed a few times. The entry originates in a study of patients and donors after allogeneic stem cell transplantation. Trimming removed 4 bases at V and 6 bases at J, with 13 bases between. The CDR3 totals 13 residues. CDR1 is LGHNA and CDR2 is YNFKEQ in the germline V gene. TCRdb re-called the RT-PCR reads through MiXCR, storing one row per CDR3 protein. Seen here are approximately 200,000 distinct CDR3 sequences, approximately 41% observed once, and the top ten hold 30% to 35%. The rearrangement links TRBV4-2 to TRBJ2-7; D remains ambiguous. The sequenced sample was blood, either unsorted or a sorted T cell fraction (not recorded which). This receptor was obtained from a human donor who was either an allogeneic HSCT recipient or a stem cell or donor lymphocyte infusion donor (not recorded which). It is not recorded whose cells these are; they may come from a transplant donor. CDR3: CASSPTPGTEQYF. CDR3 DNA sequence: TGTGCCAGCAGCCCGACCCCGGGTACCGAGCAGTACTTC.